This is a list of T cell receptor beta chains from one sample in a study of Graves' ophthalmopathy and Graves' hyperthyroidism. TCRdb re-called the multiplex PCR reads through MiXCR, storing one row per CDR3 protein. This sample has about 620,000 distinct CDR3 sequences, with 22% found just once. Sequencing was done on a sample of peripheral blood. These receptors came from a woman under 30 with stable Graves' hyperthyroidism. Some clones in this sample may be carry-over from other donors' samples. CDR3s include the opening cysteine and the closing phenylalanine or tryptophan. The order of the fields is J gene, V gene, clone size, D gene, CDR3 protein, CDR3 DNA. The D gene is left open where the match is weak. Clone size is given for some rows only: seen once, a few or many times, or a class if the clone is expanded.

TRBJ2-7,TRBV15,many,.,CATSTRMGGPGSDEQYF,TGTGCCACCAGCACCAGAATGGGGGGACCCGGATCGGACGAGCAGTACTTC
TRBJ1-1,TRBV12-3/TRBV12-4,.,TRBD1,CASSLNRGFTEAFF,TGTGCCAGCAGTTTAAACAGGGGGTTTACTGAAGCTTTCTTT
TRBJ1-2,TRBV20-1,many,.,CSARDRTQTVNYGYTF,TGCAGTGCTAGAGATCGCACACAAACCGTTAACTATGGCTACACCTTC
TRBJ2-7,TRBV30,many,.,CAWSTPGTHEQYF,TGTGCCTGGAGTACACCCGGGACGCACGAGCAGTACTTC
TRBJ2-5,TRBV12-3/TRBV12-4,many,.,CASSLDRDRQETQYF,TGTGCCAGCAGTTTAGATAGGGATAGGCAAGAGACCCAGTACTTC
TRBJ2-7,TRBV20-1,many,.,CSARWQASYELYF,TGCAGTGCTAGGTGGCAGGCCTCCTACGAGCTGTACTTC
TRBJ2-7,TRBV30,many,.,CAWSTWEYEQYF,TGTGCCTGGAGTACTTGGGAATACGAGCAGTACTTC
TRBJ2-2,TRBV2,.,.,CASKARGVAGELFF,TGTGCCAGCAAGGCGCGCGGGGTCGCCGGGGAGCTGTTTTTT
TRBJ2-2,TRBV7-3,.,.,CASSSFGGDTGELFF,TGTGCCAGCAGCTCCTTTGGGGGTGACACCGGGGAGCTGTTTTTT
TRBJ2-5,TRBV28,.,TRBD2,CASATTSPETQYF,TGTGCCAGCGCAACGACTAGCCCCGAGACCCAGTACTTC
TRBJ2-7,TRBV11-2,many,TRBD2,CASSSPPGTSGSHEQYF,TGTGCCAGCAGCTCCCCGCCCGGAACTAGCGGCTCTCACGAGCAGTACTTC
TRBJ1-2,TRBV11-3,few,.,CASSLRGKYGYTF,TGTGCCAGCAGCTTGAGGGGAAAGTATGGCTACACCTTC
TRBJ2-7,TRBV28,many,TRBD1,CASSPGGQGYEQYF,TGTGCCAGCAGTCCCGGGGGACAGGGCTACGAGCAGTACTTC
TRBJ1-6,TRBV12-3/TRBV12-4,many,.,CASSPRVGYNSPLHF,TGTGCCAGCAGCCCCAGGGTAGGATATAATTCACCCCTCCACTTT
TRBJ2-2,TRBV5-1,many,TRBD1,CASSDRGNTGELFF,TGCGCCAGCAGCGACAGGGGGAACACCGGGGAGCTGTTTTTT
TRBJ2-7,TRBV6-1,many,.,CASSETGGPYEQYF,TGTGCCAGCAGTGAAACTGGCGGACCCTACGAGCAGTACTTC
TRBJ1-1,TRBV12-3/TRBV12-4,.,.,CASSSWVRREDPHEAFF,TGTGCCAGCAGTTCCTGGGTGAGGAGGGAAGACCCCCATGAAGCTTTCTTT
TRBJ2-5,TRBV15,few,.,CATSTGGPYQETQYF,TGTGCCACCAGCACCGGGGGACCGTACCAAGAGACCCAGTACTTC
TRBJ1-1,TRBV13,.,.,CASSLPGAGNTEAFF,TGTGCCAGCAGCTTACCAGGGGCAGGAAACACTGAAGCTTTCTTT
TRBJ2-5,TRBV6-5,.,TRBD2,CASSYGASGQETQYF,TGTGCCAGCAGTTACGGGGCTAGCGGACAAGAGACCCAGTACTTC
TRBJ1-5,TRBV7-8,many,.,CASSLPGSNQPQHF,TGTGCCAGCAGCTTACCAGGGTCCAATCAGCCCCAGCATTTT
TRBJ1-1,TRBV19,many,.,CASSIRGYERETEAFF,TGTGCCAGTAGTATCAGGGGTTACGAACGGGAGACTGAAGCTTTCTTT
TRBJ1-1,TRBV12-3/TRBV12-4,once,.,CASTHLVQVRGDTEAFF,TGTGCCAGCACCCACCTAGTGCAGGTGCGGGGTGACACTGAAGCTTTCTTT
TRBJ1-1,TRBV19,.,.,CASSMSTGYTEAFF,TGTGCCAGTAGTATGTCAACGGGGTACACTGAAGCTTTCTTT
TRBJ1-1,TRBV5-5,.,.,CASSLQGYATEAFF,TGTGCCAGCAGCTTGCAAGGGTATGCCACTGAAGCTTTCTTT
TRBJ1-1,TRBV19,many,.,CASRIDTGSEAFF,TGTGCCAGTAGGATAGATACAGGATCTGAAGCTTTCTTT
TRBJ1-1,TRBV7-2,many,.,CASRPNHRDNTEAFF,TGTGCCAGCAGACCGAACCACCGGGACAACACTGAAGCTTTCTTT
TRBJ2-7,TRBV28,.,TRBD2,CASSPPITGGNYEQYF,TGTGCCAGCAGTCCACCCATCACGGGGGGGAACTACGAGCAGTACTTC
TRBJ2-7,TRBV2,.,.,CATILVASAEQYF,TGTGCCACCATCCTAGTAGCTTCCGCCGAGCAGTACTTC